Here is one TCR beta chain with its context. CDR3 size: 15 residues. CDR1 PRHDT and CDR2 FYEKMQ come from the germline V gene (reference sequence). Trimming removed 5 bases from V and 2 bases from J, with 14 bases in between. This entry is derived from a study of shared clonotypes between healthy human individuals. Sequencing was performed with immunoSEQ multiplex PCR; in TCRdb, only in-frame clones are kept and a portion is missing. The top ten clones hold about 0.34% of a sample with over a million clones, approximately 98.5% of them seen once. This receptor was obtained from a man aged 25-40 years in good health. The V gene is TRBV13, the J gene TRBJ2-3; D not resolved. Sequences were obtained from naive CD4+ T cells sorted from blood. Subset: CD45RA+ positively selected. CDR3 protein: CASSLRAPVTDTQYF. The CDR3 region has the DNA TGTGCCAGCAGCCTACGGGCCCCAGTCACAGATACGCAGTATTTT. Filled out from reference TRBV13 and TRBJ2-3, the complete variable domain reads AAGVIQSPRHLIKEKRETATLKCYPIPRHDTVYWYQQGPGQDPQFLISFYEKMQSDKGSIPDRFSAQQFSDYHSELNMSSLELGDSALYFCASSLRAPVTDTQYFGPGTRLTVL.